A selection of T cell receptor beta chains follows, all from one sample in a study of T-cell reconstitution after alpha-beta-depleted transplantation in children. TCRdb fed the PCR reads into MiXCR, producing one record per CDR3 protein. The sample has fewer than 750,000 distinct CDR3 sequences; 23% are singletons. The sample in question was PBMCs, mostly from graft donor cells, obtained 360 days after TCRalphabeta/CD19-depleted stem cell transplant. The source is a boy in the first two years of life who had a stem cell transplant for acute myeloid leukemia, so the T cells may come from the graft donor. The CDR3 runs from the conserved cysteine through the conserved F or W. A D gene is named only where the DNA matches it firmly. Size tells how often a clone was seen (once, few, many) or the class of an expanded clone, and some rows leave it out.

j_gene: TRBJ1-1
abundance: .
d_gene: .
v_gene: TRBV7-2
CDR3aa: CASSLAVAGEAFF
CDR3nt: TGTGCCAGCAGCTTAGCGGTTGCGGGTGAAGCTTTCTTT

j_gene: TRBJ2-3
abundance: .
d_gene: .
v_gene: TRBV15
CDR3aa: CATRKGKGTQYF
CDR3nt: TGTGCCACCAGGAAGGGGAAGGGTACGCAGTATTTT

j_gene: TRBJ2-1
abundance: few
d_gene: .
v_gene: TRBV30
CDR3aa: CAWSTLRGWEYNEQFF
CDR3nt: TGTGCCTGGAGTACCCTGAGGGGTTGGGAATACAATGAGCAGTTCTTC

j_gene: TRBJ2-3
abundance: few
d_gene: TRBD1
v_gene: TRBV20-1
CDR3aa: CSAGTGRTGPDTQYF
CDR3nt: TGCAGTGCCGGGACGGGCAGGACAGGGCCAGATACGCAGTATTTT

j_gene: TRBJ1-1
abundance: .
d_gene: .
v_gene: TRBV6-6
CDR3aa: CASSLKGTEAFF
CDR3nt: TGTGCCAGCAGTTTAAAGGGCACTGAAGCTTTCTTT

j_gene: TRBJ2-1
abundance: .
d_gene: .
v_gene: TRBV5-5
CDR3aa: CASSSTENNEQFF
CDR3nt: TGTGCCAGCAGCTCGACGGAGAACAATGAGCAGTTCTTC

j_gene: TRBJ2-1
abundance: few
d_gene: TRBD1
v_gene: TRBV29-1
CDR3aa: CSVERTGTGANNEQFF
CDR3nt: TGCAGCGTTGAGAGAACCGGGACAGGTGCCAACAATGAGCAGTTCTTC

j_gene: TRBJ2-7
abundance: few
d_gene: .
v_gene: TRBV7-2
CDR3aa: CASSLARGGQYF
CDR3nt: TGTGCCAGCAGCTTAGCACGGGGCGGGCAGTACTTC

j_gene: TRBJ2-7
abundance: .
d_gene: .
v_gene: TRBV2
CDR3aa: CASTRTDSYEQYF
CDR3nt: TGTGCCAGCACCCGGACTGATTCCTACGAGCAGTACTTC

j_gene: TRBJ1-1
abundance: many
d_gene: TRBD1
v_gene: TRBV28
CDR3aa: CASREGTALRGAFF
CDR3nt: TGTGCCAGCCGAGAGGGGACAGCCCTTCGAGGGGCTTTCTTT

j_gene: TRBJ1-5
abundance: few
d_gene: .
v_gene: TRBV10-3
CDR3aa: CAISEWVNQPQHF
CDR3nt: TGTGCCATCAGTGAGTGGGTCAATCAGCCCCAGCATTTT